This TCR beta chain was recorded in a study of T cells in Graves' hyperthyroidism and ophthalmopathy. The overall study: Peripheral blood was obtained at initial diagnosis, preceding any treatment.

Trimming cost V 6 bases and J 7 bases, with 19 bases left between them. The CDR3 spans 15 residues. Germline V lookup: CDR1 MDHEN, CDR2 SYDVKM. This clonotype was counted at least ten times. TCR beta CDR3 regions were amplified from RNA. HTBI primers drove first-round RT-PCR of the TCR CDR3. TCRdb called the multiplex PCR reads again in MiXCR, with one record for every CDR3 protein. The sample gives a few hundred thousand distinct CDR3 sequences, approximately 14% of which show up once; 11% to 15% is in the top ten. The chain carries TRBV28 and TRBJ2-1, with D possibly matching TRBD1 (6 bases). Material: blood. The source is a woman under 30 with Graves' hyperthyroidism. This CDR3 is CASRLVKQGKNEQFF. The CDR3 DNA reads as TGTGCCAGCAGGTTGGTGAAACAGGGTAAAAATGAGCAGTTCTTC.